This TCR beta chain is from a study of blood T cell repertoires in COVID-19. At the level of the study: Researchers got acute and convalescent COVID-19 samples from the United States, Italy and Spain. PBMCs, B-cell-depleted T cells, or T cells were the source of the cDNA or gDNA that made up the material.

Methods used by the authors: Reference gene primers were amplified, and this amplification served to estimate nucleated cell counts. TCRdb keeps only in-frame clones here, not all; method: immunoSEQ multiplex PCR. The D gene and trimming were derived from the DNA, and the V and J assignments and clone size from that table. In the table there are 250,000 to 400,000 clones, about 91% of which are singletons. Seattle patients were enrolled while actively infected and followed longitudinally. The receptor was isolated from a woman aged 30 to 39 with COVID-19, enrolled during active disease. Source material: peripheral blood.

CDR3 sequence (DNA): TGTGCCAGCAGTTCAAATACCCCTGTAGTTGATGAGCAGTTCTTC. It encodes CASSSNTPVVDEQFF. This sequence joins TRBV27 and TRBJ2-1; D is unclear. The ends were cut back, 4 bases at V and 8 bases at J, with 18 bases in the middle. The CDR3 contains 15 residues. Germline CDR1 reads MNHEY; CDR2 reads SMNVEV (reference sequence).